Listed below are T cell receptor beta chains from one sample, sequenced in a study of T cell responses to AZD1222 COVID-19 vaccine. Using immunoSEQ multiplex PCR, the repertoire was profiled, and TCRdb retains in-frame clones only, with some absent. The sample yields approximately 5,800 clones, roughly 86% seen once. Source: peripheral blood, taken 28 days after the second AZD1222 dose. The receptor source for this set is an adult who received the AZD1222 COVID-19 vaccine. The CDR3 runs from the conserved cysteine through the conserved F or W. A D gene is named only where the DNA matches it firmly. The size of a clone is reported for some rows only, either as once, few or many, or as a class for expanded clones.

size: -; D: TRBD1; length: 14; V: TRBV18; J: TRBJ1-2; DNA: TGTGCCAGCTCACATGACAGGGGAGCCTATGGCTACACCTTC; CDR3: CASSHDRGAYGYTF
size: -; D: -; length: 16; V: TRBV7-2; J: TRBJ1-2; DNA: TGTGCCAGCAGCTTGGTCCCTGGGACACCCCTAGATTCCTACACCTTC; CDR3: CASSLVPGTPLDSYTF
size: -; D: -; length: 14; V: TRBV6-5; J: TRBJ2-5; DNA: TGTGCCAGCAGTTACGGACAGAACCAAGAGACCCAGTACTTC; CDR3: CASSYGQNQETQYF
size: -; D: TRBD1; length: 16; V: TRBV19; J: TRBJ2-7; DNA: TGTGCCAGTAGTATTGGACAGGCCTTTTTCTCCTACGAGCAGTACTTC; CDR3: CASSIGQAFFSYEQYF
size: -; D: TRBD1; length: 16; V: TRBV6-2/TRBV6-3; J: TRBJ1-1; DNA: TGTGCCAGCAGCTCGGGACAGGGCCTCGGAGGGACTGAAGCTTTCTTT; CDR3: CASSSGQGLGGTEAFF
size: -; D: TRBD1; length: 14; V: TRBV27; J: TRBJ1-4; DNA: TGTGCCAGCAGTACCCAGGGGGCAGTTGAAAAACTGTTTTTT; CDR3: CASSTQGAVEKLFF
size: -; D: -; length: 13; V: TRBV7-8; J: TRBJ2-7; DNA: TGTGCCAGCAGCTTACCCCAAGCAGGCGAGCAGTACTTC; CDR3: CASSLPQAGEQYF
size: -; D: -; length: 14; V: TRBV21-1; J: TRBJ1-3; DNA: TGTGCCAGCAGCAACCTCAAGGGAATCAACACCATATATTTT; CDR3: CASSNLKGINTIYF
size: -; D: TRBD2; length: 17; V: TRBV5-4; J: TRBJ2-4; DNA: TGTGCCAGCAGCTTGGTTAGCCTAGCGGGAGCCGGAAACATTCAGTACTTC; CDR3: CASSLVSLAGAGNIQYF
size: -; D: TRBD1; length: 13; V: TRBV2; J: TRBJ2-7; DNA: TGTGCCAGCAGAGGGACAGGGGGAAACGAGCAGTACTTC; CDR3: CASRGTGGNEQYF
size: -; D: TRBD1; length: 18; V: TRBV18; J: TRBJ1-1; DNA: TGTGCCAGCTCACCACCGGGCAGGGGGCGCCGTCCGGGGACTGAAGCTTTCTTT; CDR3: CASSPPGRGRRPGTEAFF
size: -; D: -; length: 15; V: TRBV6-5; J: TRBJ1-2; DNA: TGTGCCAGCAGTTACGTCGGGGTCGGGAATAAGGACTACACCTTC; CDR3: CASSYVGVGNKDYTF
size: -; D: TRBD2; length: 17; V: TRBV7-7; J: TRBJ2-5; DNA: TGTGCTAGCAGCTTGTACGGTGCTAGCGGGAGCGGAGAGACCCAGTACTTC; CDR3: CASSLYGASGSGETQYF
size: -; D: TRBD1; length: 14; V: TRBV7-2; J: TRBJ2-2; DNA: TGTGCCAGCAGGAGACAGGGGGGCACCGGGGAGCTGTTTTTT; CDR3: CASRRQGGTGELFF
size: -; D: -; length: 17; V: TRBV30; J: TRBJ2-3; DNA: TGTGCCTGGAGTGTACTTGGGAGCAGAACTAGCACAGATACGCAGTATTTT; CDR3: CAWSVLGSRTSTDTQYF
size: -; D: -; length: 15; V: TRBV9; J: TRBJ2-5; DNA: TGTGCCAGCAGCGTAGACCCGACAGCCCAAGAGACCCAGTACTTC; CDR3: CASSVDPTAQETQYF
size: once; D: -; length: 15; V: TRBV15; J: TRBJ2-6; DNA: TGTGCCACCGTCAACGTCGGGGCTGGGGCCAACGTCCTGACTTTC; CDR3: CATVNVGAGANVLTF
size: -; D: TRBD1; length: 13; V: TRBV9; J: TRBJ1-2; DNA: TGTGCCAGCAGCCTCGGGACAGGGAACGGCTACACCTTC; CDR3: CASSLGTGNGYTF
size: -; D: TRBD1; length: 18; V: TRBV9; J: TRBJ1-2; DNA: TGTGCCAGCAGCGTCGATCAAACCGGGACAGGGGGCAACTATGGCTACACCTTC; CDR3: CASSVDQTGTGGNYGYTF
size: -; D: TRBD2; length: 14; V: TRBV19; J: TRBJ2-3; DNA: TGTGCCAGTAGTAGCGGGAGGGCCTTGAATACGCAGTATTTT; CDR3: CASSSGRALNTQYF
size: -; D: -; length: 13; V: TRBV18; J: TRBJ1-3; DNA: TGTGCCAGCTCACCAGACAGAGGAAACACCATATATTTT; CDR3: CASSPDRGNTIYF
size: -; D: -; length: 13; V: TRBV5-6; J: TRBJ1-1; DNA: TGTGCCAGCAGCTTGGGGGAGCGCACTGAAGCTTTCTTT; CDR3: CASSLGERTEAFF
size: -; D: -; length: 14; V: TRBV9; J: TRBJ1-1; DNA: TGTGCCAGCAGCGGATCAAGGGTGGGCACTGAAGCTTTCTTT; CDR3: CASSGSRVGTEAFF
size: -; D: TRBD1; length: 13; V: TRBV4-1; J: TRBJ1-1; DNA: TGCGCCAGCCGAAACCAACAGGGGTCTGAAGCTTTCTTT; CDR3: CASRNQQGSEAFF
size: -; D: TRBD1; length: 14; V: TRBV19; J: TRBJ1-3; DNA: TGTGCCAGTAGGGACAGGGTGGCTGGAAACACCATATATTTT; CDR3: CASRDRVAGNTIYF
size: -; D: -; length: 12; V: TRBV28; J: TRBJ1-2; DNA: TGTGCCAGCAGTCCAGGGGTTTATGGCTACACCTTC; CDR3: CASSPGVYGYTF
size: -; D: -; length: 14; V: TRBV7-3; J: TRBJ2-3; DNA: TGTGCCAGCAGCTTAAATCTAAACACAGATACGCAGTATTTT; CDR3: CASSLNLNTDTQYF
size: -; D: -; length: 14; V: TRBV27; J: TRBJ2-7; DNA: TGTGCCAGCAGTGGAAGCGTAACCGCCTACGAGCAGTACTTC; CDR3: CASSGSVTAYEQYF
size: -; D: TRBD1; length: 14; V: TRBV19; J: TRBJ1-1; DNA: TGTGCCAGTAGGGGACAGGGGAGGTACACTGAAGCTTTCTTT; CDR3: CASRGQGRYTEAFF
size: -; D: -; length: 13; V: TRBV30; J: TRBJ1-2; DNA: TGTGCCTGGAGTGTACGGAGGAACTATGGCTACACCTTC; CDR3: CAWSVRRNYGYTF
size: once; D: -; length: 13; V: TRBV15; J: TRBJ2-3; DNA: TGTGCCACCAGCAGAGATAAGTTAGATACGCAGTATTTT; CDR3: CATSRDKLDTQYF
size: few; D: TRBD2; length: 15; V: TRBV28; J: TRBJ2-1; DNA: TGTGCCAGCAGTTTATGGGCTAGCGGGAGAGGTGAGCAGTTCTTC; CDR3: CASSLWASGRGEQFF
size: -; D: TRBD2; length: 15; V: TRBV19; J: TRBJ2-2; DNA: TGTGCCAGTACAAGGGGGACTAGTAACACCGGGGAGCTGTTTTTT; CDR3: CASTRGTSNTGELFF
size: -; D: -; length: 15; V: TRBV28; J: TRBJ1-5; DNA: TGTGCCAGCAGTTTTTTAGGGGGGGGCTATCAGCCCCAGCATTTT; CDR3: CASSFLGGGYQPQHF
size: once; D: -; length: 13; V: TRBV12-3/TRBV12-4; J: TRBJ1-2; DNA: TGTGCCAGCAGCCCACTGGCCACTTATGGCTACACCTTC; CDR3: CASSPLATYGYTF